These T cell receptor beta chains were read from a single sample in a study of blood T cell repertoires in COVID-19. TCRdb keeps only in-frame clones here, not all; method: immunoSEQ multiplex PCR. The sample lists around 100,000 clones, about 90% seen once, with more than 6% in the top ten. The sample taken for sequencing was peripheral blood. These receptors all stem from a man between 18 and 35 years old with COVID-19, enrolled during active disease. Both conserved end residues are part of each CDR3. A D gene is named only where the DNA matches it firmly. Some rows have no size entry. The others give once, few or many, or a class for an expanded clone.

CASSSGANEKLFF | TGTGCCAGCAGTTCCGGGGCTAATGAAAAACTGTTTTTT | TRBV6-5 | . | . | TRBJ1-4
CASSPGQNPTYNEQFF | TGTGCCAGCTCACCAGGACAGAACCCAACCTACAATGAGCAGTTCTTC | TRBV18 | . | . | TRBJ2-1
CASSSHSGTYNEQFF | TGTGCCAGCAGCTCTCATAGCGGAACCTACAATGAGCAGTTCTTC | TRBV7-3 | . | . | TRBJ2-1
CASSSEQGTEAFF | TGTGCCAGCAGCTCCGAACAGGGCACTGAAGCTTTCTTT | TRBV7-9 | . | . | TRBJ1-1
CASSLGGVINEQFF | TGTGCCAGCAGCTTAGGGGGAGTTATCAATGAGCAGTTCTTC | TRBV11-2 | . | . | TRBJ2-1
CASSQDRSSGNTIYF | TGTGCCAGCAGCCAAGATCGGAGCTCTGGAAACACCATATATTTT | TRBV4-2 | . | . | TRBJ1-3
CASRKGRDNEQYF | TGTGCCAGCAGGAAGGGCAGGGACAACGAGCAGTACTTC | TRBV11-2 | . | . | TRBJ2-7
CASSRLGGEQFF | TGTGCCAGCAGCAGACTAGGCGGTGAGCAGTTCTTC | TRBV6-2/TRBV6-3 | . | once | TRBJ2-1
CASRRGQDPSYEQYF | TGTGCCAGCAGGAGGGGGCAGGACCCTTCCTACGAGCAGTACTTC | TRBV2 | TRBD1 | . | TRBJ2-7
CASTEGQANNEQFF | TGTGCCAGCACCGAGGGACAGGCGAACAATGAGCAGTTCTTC | TRBV7-2 | TRBD1 | . | TRBJ2-1
CASSLDLWREETQYF | TGTGCCAGCAGCTTGGATTTATGGCGGGAAGAGACCCAGTACTTC | TRBV5-6 | . | . | TRBJ2-5
CASSLHRDRGETQYF | TGTGCCAGCAGCTTACACCGGGACAGGGGGGAGACCCAGTACTTC | TRBV11-3 | TRBD1 | . | TRBJ2-5
CASSLHLVGTDNSPLHF | TGTGCCAGCAGTTTGCATCTTGTGGGGACAGATAATTCACCCCTCCACTTT | TRBV28 | TRBD1 | . | TRBJ1-6
CASSDERERVDGTDTQYF | TGTGCCAGCAGTGACGAGCGGGAGCGGGTGGACGGCACAGATACGCAGTATTTT | TRBV2 | TRBD2 | . | TRBJ2-3
CASSSDRYSGNTIYF | TGTGCCAGCAGTTCCGACAGGTACTCTGGAAACACCATATATTTT | TRBV28 | . | . | TRBJ1-3